Below are 27 T cell receptor beta chains sequenced from a single sample in a study of blood T cell repertoires in COVID-19. Assay used: immunoSEQ multiplex PCR; TCRdb lists only in-frame clones, some missing. The table records fewer than 250,000 clones, about 88% of them present only once. The sequencing input was peripheral blood. The receptor source for this set is a man aged 65 to 85 with acute or convalescent COVID-19.

This clone was detected only a few times. The chain combines TRBV28 with TRBJ1-3; perhaps TRBD1 as D (5 bases). With 3 bases removed from V and 0 bases from J, the gap between germline ends came to 9 bases. Germline V gives CDR1 MDHEN, CDR2 SYDVKM. The CDR3 sequence is 15 residues long. CDR3 coding DNA: TGTGCCAGCAGTTTGACAGACCGCTCTGGAAACACCATATATTTT. Protein product: CASSLTDRSGNTIYF.

This clone was seen once. This chain joins TRBV6-5 and TRBJ2-7; 13 positions match TRBD2. Germline V lookup: CDR1 MNHEY, CDR2 SVGAGI. The V gene end was trimmed by 8 bases and the J gene end by 9 bases; junction bases not matched to a gene: 4. CDR3 length: 12 residues. In DNA form, the CDR3 reads TGTGCCAGCGGGACTAGCGGGACCCGGCAGTACTTC. This encodes CASGTSGTRQYF.

The chain joins TRBV18 to TRBJ2-7; TRBD2 is a possible D gene (5 bases). CDR3 length equals 12 residues. Deletions cut 6 bases from V and 5 bases from J, with 11 bases between. Germline-derived CDR1 and CDR2 are KGHSH and LQKENI. The CDR3 DNA reads TGTGCCAGCTCCCGCCCCGGGGACGAGCAGTACTTC. This sequence encodes CASSRPGDEQYF.

Written as DNA, the CDR3 is TGTGCCAGTAGTATAGAGTGGCAGGTGAACACTGAAGCTTTCTTT. It codes for CASSIEWQVNTEAFF. The chain links TRBV19 to TRBJ1-1; no clear D. Trimming removed 0 bases from V and 0 bases from J, with 8 bases in between. This CDR3 spans 15 amino acids. CDR1 and CDR2 from the germline V gene are LNHDA and SQIVND (reference sequence). The variable domain in full, with the rest retrieved from reference TRBV19 and TRBJ1-1, is DGGITQSPKYLFRKEGQNVTLSCEQNLNHDAMYWYRQDPGQGLRLIYYSQIVNDFQKGDIAEGYSVSREKKESFPLTVTSAQKNPTAFYLCASSIEWQVNTEAFFGQGTRLTVV.

The chain joins TRBV19 to TRBJ2-1; possible D gene TRBD1, 5 bases. CDR3 size: 14 residues. Deletions cut 5 bases from V and 3 bases from J, with 11 bases between. CDR1 is LNHDA, CDR2 SQIVND, per germline (reference sequence). The CDR3 loop reads CASSSSGYYNEQFF. The CDR3 region has the DNA TGTGCCAGTAGTTCCTCAGGGTACTACAATGAGCAGTTCTTC. Variable domain in full (rest from reference TRBV19 and TRBJ2-1): DGGITQSPKYLFRKEGQNVTLSCEQNLNHDAMYWYRQDPGQGLRLIYYSQIVNDFQKGDIAEGYSVSREKKESFPLTVTSAQKNPTAFYLCASSSSGYYNEQFFGPGTRLTVL.

The V call is TRBV7-6, the J call TRBJ2-7; D may be TRBD1 (6 bases). Trimming removed 0 bases from V and 1 base from J, with 7 bases in between. CDR1 is SGHVS, CDR2 FNYEAQ, per germline. The CDR3 loop spans 14 amino acids. DNA for the CDR3: TGTGCCAGCAGCTTAGCCAGGGGTTCCTACGAGCAGTACTTC. Amino acid sequence: CASSLARGSYEQYF.

As regards this clone: At one end, the junction sequence differs from germline, possibly due to a read error. Here the CDR3 DNA reads TGTGCCAGCAGTCTATCTGGGACTAGCGGGCCGTCGGTGCAGTACTTC. This gives the protein CASSLSGTSGPSVQYF. The rearrangement uses TRBV27 and TRBJ2-7, with 12 bases that match TRBD2. Germline CDR1 MNHEY, CDR2 SMNVEV (reference sequence). The CDR3 runs to 16 residues.

The chain is built from TRBV2 and TRBJ2-3; no definite D call. The length of the CDR3 is 11 residues. From germline, CDR1 is SNHLY and CDR2 FYNNEI. V lost 6 bases, J lost 6 bases, and 7 bases lay in between. CDR3 bases: TGTGCCAGCAGGTTGTATGATACGCAGTATTTT. Its translation is CASRLYDTQYF.

A single count supports this clone. The chain carries TRBV27 and TRBJ2-2; 9 positions agree with TRBD2. The germline CDR1 and CDR2 sequences are MNHEY and SMNVEV (reference sequence). V was pared by 5 bases and J by 0 bases, with 7 bases of the junction left unmatched. The CDR3 loop spans 17 amino acids. In DNA, the CDR3 is TGTGCCAGCAGTCGAGCCCCTAGCGGGACGAACACCGGGGAGCTGTTTTTT. The encoded protein is CASSRAPSGTNTGELFF.

This clone is a singleton in its sample. The chain joins TRBV18 to TRBJ1-3; 9 bases fit TRBD1. Trimming cost V 2 bases and J 0 bases; bases outside gene matches: 5. The germline V gene has CDR1 KGHSH and CDR2 LQKENI. The CDR3 consists of 17 residues. For the CDR3, the DNA is TGTGCCAGCTCACCAGGGACAGGGATCGTCTCTGGAAACACCATATATTTT. Translating gives CASSPGTGIVSGNTIYF.

V gene TRBV19 combines with J gene TRBJ2-6, with 7 positions matching TRBD1. This CDR3 spans 17 amino acids. Germline trimming cut 3 bases from V and 3 bases from J; bases unmatched to any gene: 8. Per germline, CDR1 LNHDA and CDR2 SQIVND (reference sequence). This CDR3 reads CASSMLDRVGGANVLTF. The CDR3 DNA sequence: TGTGCCAGTAGTATGCTCGACAGGGTTGGTGGGGCCAACGTCCTGACTTTC.

The gene calls are TRBV6-6 and TRBJ1-1; perhaps TRBD1 as D (5 bases). This CDR3 comprises 13 residues. Trimming took off 6 bases at V and 10 bases at J, with 18 bases between the two ends. Germline-derived CDR1 and CDR2 are MNHNY and SVGAGI (reference sequence). The CDR3 spells CASREPQGLRAFF. In nucleotides, the CDR3 is TGTGCCAGCAGGGAACCTCAGGGATTACGAGCTTTCTTT.

J is TRBJ1-1 and V is TRBV10-3, with TRBD1 matching over 8 bases. Germline trimming cut 5 bases from V and 6 bases from J; bases unmatched to any gene: 8. CDR1 and CDR2 from the germline V gene are ENHRY and SYGVKD. The CDR3 is 14 amino acids. This chain's CDR3 is CAISSRTGLPEAFF. The CDR3 coding sequence is TGTGCCATCAGTTCTCGGACAGGGCTACCTGAAGCTTTCTTT.

V is TRBV19 and J is TRBJ1-1, with TRBD1 matching over 9 bases. There are 17 residues in the CDR3. Germline CDR1 reads LNHDA; CDR2 reads SQIVND (reference sequence). V shed 5 bases, J shed 0 bases, and the junction held 10 bases outside the gene matches. CDR3 amino acids: CASSEDRGLFMNTEAFF. CDR3 coding DNA: TGTGCCAGTAGTGAGGACAGGGGTCTGTTCATGAACACTGAAGCTTTCTTT.

The V gene is TRBV6-2 or TRBV6-3, the J gene TRBJ1-5; D is possibly TRBD1 (5 bases). The CDR3 sequence is 16 residues long. The germline V gene has CDR1 MNHEY and CDR2 SVGEGT. V lost 2 bases and J 2 bases, leaving 13 bases between the germline ends. The CDR3 reads CASSYRVRAGNQPQHF. CDR3 sequence (DNA): TGTGCCAGCAGTTACCGGGTCAGGGCAGGCAATCAGCCCCAGCATTTT.

CDR3 sequence (DNA): TGTGCCAGCAGCTACCGCCAAGAGACCCAGTACTTC. It is translated as CASSYRQETQYF. The chain is built from TRBV6-5 and TRBJ2-5; D call uncertain. Germline loops: CDR1 MNHEY, CDR2 SVGAGI. Trimming shortened V by 6 bases and J by 1 base, and 6 bases separated the two germline ends. CDR3 length equals 12 residues.

The chain recombines TRBV5-1 with TRBJ2-2, with TRBD1 identical over 7 bases. Germline V CDR1 and CDR2: SGHRS, YFSETQ. Trimming cost V 5 bases and J 3 bases; bases outside gene matches: 1. The length of the CDR3 is 13 residues. The CDR3 DNA reads as TGCGCCAGCAGTGGGACAGACACCGGGGAGCTGTTTTTT. It encodes CASSGTDTGELFF.

The genes are TRBV6-1 and TRBJ2-1; a weak D match, TRBD1 (5 bases). The CDR3 extends over 15 amino acids. V was pared by 2 bases and J by 0 bases, with 8 bases between. CDR1 and CDR2 from the germline V gene are MNHNS and SASEGT. Here the CDR3 reads CASSERGSSYNEQFF. In DNA, the CDR3 is TGTGCCAGCAGTGAAAGGGGTAGCTCCTACAATGAGCAGTTCTTC.

The chain combines TRBV7-9 with TRBJ2-7, with TRBD1 matching 9 bases. V dropped 1 base and J dropped 5; count of bases not matched to a gene: 6. Germline V CDR1 and CDR2: SEHNR, FQNEAQ (reference sequence). The CDR3 is 15 residues long. CDR3 sequence: CASSLGGTGKDEQYF. CDR3 in DNA: TGTGCCAGCAGCTTAGGGGGGACAGGGAAGGACGAGCAGTACTTC.

The chain is built from TRBV5-6 and TRBJ2-1; a possible D gene is TRBD1 (7 bases). V was pared by 4 bases and J by 4 bases, with 15 bases between. CDR1 is SGHDT, CDR2 YYEEEE, per germline. The CDR3 runs to 15 residues. As DNA, the CDR3 is TGTGCCAGCAGCCGAACAGGGGCGGGGTACAATGAGCAGTTCTTC. Translating it yields CASSRTGAGYNEQFF.

The CDR3 loop is CSVAFEAEAFF. DNA of the CDR3: TGCAGCGTCGCGTTTGAGGCTGAAGCTTTCTTT. V gene TRBV29-1 combines with J gene TRBJ1-1, with D uncertain. This CDR3 is 11 amino acids long. CDR1 and CDR2 from the germline V gene are SQVTM and ANQGSEA. Trimming shortened V by 6 bases and J by 6 bases, and 11 bases separated the two germline ends.

The genes are TRBV6-5 and TRBJ1-2; TRBD1 is a possible D gene (6 bases). Trimming took off 9 bases at V and 0 bases at J, with 14 bases between the two ends. The CDR3 is made up of 14 amino acids. Per the germline V gene, CDR1 is MNHEY and CDR2 is SVGAGI. The CDR3 sequence is CASLLGASNYGYTF. In DNA, the CDR3 is TGTGCCAGTTTGTTGGGGGCGTCTAACTATGGCTACACCTTC.

The rearrangement uses TRBV4-2 and TRBJ1-3; tentative D call: TRBD1 (5 bases). The V and J ends lost 4 bases and 5 bases respectively, with 12 bases between them. The CDR3 extends over 14 amino acids. Germline V gives CDR1 LGHNA, CDR2 YNFKEQ. In DNA form, the CDR3 reads TGTGCCAGCAGCCCCGGGGGGTCGAGAAACACCATATATTTT. Amino acids: CASSPGGSRNTIYF.

This chain uses TRBV25-1 with TRBJ2-7, with a weak D call TRBD1 (5 bases). V was shortened by 8 bases and J by 0 bases, with 20 bases between the two germline ends. Germline V CDR1 and CDR2: MGHDK, SYGVNS. This CDR3 has 16 amino acids. Written as DNA, the CDR3 is TGTGCCAGCTCAAGACAAGGGGCAGGCGCCTCCTACGAGCAGTACTTC. Translating it yields CASSRQGAGASYEQYF.

The V gene is TRBV6-1, the J gene TRBJ1-2; 9 bases are shared with TRBD1. The junction had 9 bases not matched to a gene; V was cut back by 4 bases and J by 3 bases. Germline CDR1 MNHNS, CDR2 SASEGT. The CDR3 consists of 16 residues. The CDR3 protein is CASSVQGARGDYGYTF. In DNA, the CDR3 is TGTGCCAGCAGTGTACAGGGGGCCCGGGGAGACTATGGCTACACCTTC.

The chain links TRBV5-1 to TRBJ2-2; 8 nucleotides agree with TRBD1. Trimming removed 9 bases from V and 2 bases from J; junction bases left unmatched: 9. CDR1 SGHRS and CDR2 YFSETQ come from the germline V gene. This CDR3 contains 15 residues. This CDR3 is CATYPTGVNTGELFF. As DNA, the CDR3 is TGCGCCACCTACCCGACAGGGGTAAACACCGGGGAGCTGTTTTTT.

The V gene is TRBV5-1, the J gene TRBJ2-5, with 8 bases matching TRBD1. Germline lookup yields CDR1 SGHRS and CDR2 YFSETQ. With V trimmed by 3 bases and J by 4 bases, 11 bases remained unmatched. The CDR3 runs to 16 residues. This CDR3 is CASSSTDRGSGETQYF. The CDR3 DNA reads as TGCGCCAGCAGCTCCACCGACAGGGGTTCGGGAGAGACCCAGTACTTC.